This T cell receptor (beta chain) is from a study of graft-versus-host responses after intestinal transplantation. Looked up from germline, CDR1 is MGHRA and CDR2 is YSYEKL. CDR3 length: 14 amino acids. The junction had 4 bases not matched to a gene; V was cut back by 4 bases and J by 7 bases. Findings and caveats of the study: Maximum circulating GvH clone levels tracked with early post-transplant HvG decreases.

Concerning this clone itself: Its specificity is unknown.

The data were produced by immunoSEQ multiplex PCR, yet TCRdb's version contains in-frame clones alone and is incomplete. The sample lists about 99,000 clones; 85% to 95% were seen once. The input for sequencing was unstimulated CD8+ T cells sorted from spleen or lymph node cells, taken before transplant. The chain carries TRBV4-1 and TRBJ2-1; 10 positions match TRBD2. This receptor was obtained from a human donor who was the organ donor for an intestinal transplant. The CDR3 here is CASSLPSGGNEQFF. The CDR3 nucleotides read TGCGCCAGCAGCCTCCCTAGCGGGGGTAATGAGCAGTTCTTC.